The 32 T cell receptor beta chains presented below share a single source sample, sequenced in a study of Ad26.COV2.S vaccination and SARS-CoV-2 variants. TCRdb keeps only in-frame clones here, not all; method: immunoSEQ multiplex PCR. The sample comprises about 390,000 clones, approximately 86% of which are singletons, and 3.5% rests with the top ten. This sample's treatment: 19 received Ad26.COV2.S at low or high dose, single or two shots; about 5 received placebo; per-sample allocation not given. Samples came from day 63 after the first vaccine or placebo injection. This material consisted of peripheral blood, taken in a trial of Ad26.COV2.S vaccine versus placebo. The receptors stem from a person between 18 and 60 years old who received the Ad26.COV2.S COVID-19 vaccine or a placebo.

This chain uses TRBV5-1 with TRBJ1-4; the D is unclear. The CDR3 is made up of 18 amino acids. Trimming cost V 1 base and J 5 bases, with 21 bases left between them. The germline V gene encodes CDR1 SGHRS and CDR2 YFSETQ. CDR3 protein: CASSLSGAARAGNEKLFF. CDR3 sequence (DNA): TGCGCCAGCAGCTTGTCGGGTGCAGCTCGGGCGGGAAATGAAAAACTGTTTTTT.

The chain employs TRBV27 and TRBJ1-1, with D tentatively TRBD1 (6 bases). The CDR3 spans 13 residues. Germline lookup yields CDR1 MNHEY and CDR2 SMNVEV (reference sequence). Trimming removed 1 base at V and 6 bases at J, with 9 bases between. The CDR3 DNA sequence: TGTGCCAGCAGTTTATGGAGGGGGGCTGAAGCTTTCTTT. This codes for CASSLWRGAEAFF.

J is TRBJ2-2 and V is TRBV6-1, with 10 nucleotides matching TRBD1. The CDR3 consists of 16 residues. J gave up 8 bases and V 1 base, and 7 bases lay outside the gene matches. Germline V gives CDR1 MNHNS, CDR2 SASEGT. This CDR3 is CASSEGTGQGRGELFF. The CDR3 bases are TGTGCCAGCAGTGAAGGAACGGGACAGGGGAGAGGGGAGCTGTTTTTT.

The J gene is TRBJ2-7, the V gene TRBV9, with TRBD2 identical over 8 bases. The CDR3 is made up of 14 amino acids. V gave up 0 bases and J gave up 7 bases; unmatched junction bases: 6. The germline gives CDR1 SGDLS, CDR2 YYNGEE. As DNA, the CDR3 is TGTGCCAGCAGCGTAGGGGCGGGGGGCCAGGAGCAGTACTTC. Translated: CASSVGAGGQEQYF.

V usage is TRBV5-4 and J usage is TRBJ1-2, with D perhaps TRBD1 (6 bases). Deletions cut 4 bases from V and 3 bases from J, with 13 bases between. The CDR3 sequence is 14 residues long. Germline assignment: CDR1 SGHNT and CDR2 YYREEE (reference sequence). This CDR3 is CASSRDTAYYGYTF. CDR3 sequence (DNA): TGTGCCAGCAGCCGGGACACGGCGTACTATGGCTACACCTTC.

The chain joins TRBV6-4 to TRBJ2-1, with D possibly matching TRBD2 (6 bases). Trimming took 2 bases from V and 0 from J, leaving 11 bases between them. The CDR3 totals 16 residues. Germline assignment: CDR1 MRHNA and CDR2 SNTAGT. The CDR3, as DNA: TGTGCCAGCAGTGACAGGCGGGGTAGCTCCTACAATGAGCAGTTCTTC. It yields the protein CASSDRRGSSYNEQFF.

The J gene is TRBJ1-1, the V gene TRBV3-1 (or the pseudogene TRBV3-2); no clear D gene. Germline V gives CDR1 LGHDT, CDR2 YNNKEL (reference sequence). This CDR3 has 13 amino acids. The V end was cut by 1 base, the J end by 5 bases, with 8 bases between. The CDR3 DNA follows: TGTGCCAGCAGCCAAGGGAGGGAGACTGAAGCTTTCTTT. The encoded protein is CASSQGRETEAFF.

Concerning this clone itself: Other DNA sequences in the same sample also yield this CDR3. The chain employs TRBV11-2 and TRBJ1-1; D is unclear. Germline lookup yields CDR1 SGHAT and CDR2 FQNNGV. CDR3 length equals 13 residues. V was clipped by 2 bases and J by 3 bases, with 7 bases between them. This chain's CDR3 is CASSLLRDTEAFF. As DNA, the CDR3 is TGTGCCAGCAGCTTATTGAGGGACACTGAAGCTTTCTTT.

For this clone: Within the sample, other DNA sequences also encode this same CDR3. This chain uses TRBV6-5 with TRBJ1-5; possible D gene TRBD1, 5 bases. This CDR3 is built from 13 residues. The V and J ends lost 6 bases and 4 bases respectively, with 10 bases between them. Germline V gene lookup returns CDR1 MNHEY and CDR2 SVGAGI. CDR3 nucleotide sequence: TGTGCCAGCAGCCCCAGGGATAATCAGCCCCAGCATTTT. Its translation: CASSPRDNQPQHF.

This rearrangement joins TRBV9 to TRBJ1-6; the match to TRBD1 covers 8 bases. V lost 4 bases, J lost 7 bases, and 13 bases stayed unmatched. CDR1 is SGDLS and CDR2 is YYNGEE in the germline V gene. This CDR3 contains 17 residues. This CDR3 reads CASSPRTGREGNSPLHF. The CDR3 DNA reads TGTGCCAGCAGCCCTCGGACAGGGAGAGAGGGGAATTCACCCCTCCACTTT.

The chain is built from TRBV12-3 or TRBV12-4 and TRBJ2-5; 8 nucleotides agree with TRBD2. Germline trimming cut 6 bases from V and 7 bases from J; bases unmatched to any gene: 7. The CDR3 has 13 residues. Here the CDR3 reads CASRGGRRVTQYF. The CDR3 DNA sequence: TGTGCCAGCAGGGGCGGGAGGCGGGTGACCCAGTACTTC.

This chain connects TRBV28 to TRBJ1-4, with D perhaps TRBD1 (5 bases). Germline V gene sequence: CDR1 MDHEN, CDR2 SYDVKM. The CDR3 has 16 amino acids. The germline V and J ends were trimmed by 5 bases and 3 bases, with 16 bases remaining between them. CDR3 coding DNA: TGTGCCAGCAGTGGGGGGGGGACTGTCGCTAATGAAAAACTGTTTTTT. This gives the protein CASSGGGTVANEKLFF.

This chain links TRBV5-6 with TRBJ2-5, with D possibly TRBD1 on 5 matching bases. This CDR3 region has 14 residues. Deletions cut 3 bases from V and 1 base from J, with 10 bases between. Germline CDR1 reads SGHDT; CDR2 reads YYEEEE. DNA of the CDR3: TGTGCCAGCAGCTCCCAGGGTACCCAAGAGACCCAGTACTTC. Its translation is CASSSQGTQETQYF.

V usage is TRBV10-2 and J usage is TRBJ2-7, with TRBD1 as a possible D gene (6 bases). V was clipped by 2 bases and J by 5 bases, with 13 bases between them. The CDR3 is 14 residues long. The V gene's germline CDR1 is WSHSY and CDR2 SAAADI. The CDR3 region is CASSELQRGNEQYF. CDR3 nucleotide sequence: TGCGCCAGCAGTGAGCTGCAGAGGGGGAACGAGCAGTACTTC.

V is TRBV5-4 and J is TRBJ2-3; maybe TRBD2 (7 bases). Trimming removed 0 bases at V and 0 bases at J, with 14 bases between. The CDR3 is 17 residues long. The germline V gene encodes CDR1 SGHNT and CDR2 YYREEE (reference sequence). The CDR3 spells CASSLEAGALSTDTQYF. The CDR3 region has the DNA TGTGCCAGCAGCTTGGAGGCGGGGGCCCTAAGCACAGATACGCAGTATTTT.

V is TRBV19 and J is TRBJ2-7; 11 bases map to TRBD1. CDR1 is LNHDA, CDR2 SQIVND, per germline (reference sequence). V lost 1 base, J lost 4 bases, and 3 bases stayed unmatched. The CDR3 sequence is 15 residues long. The CDR3 is CASSIVGTGGYEQYF. The CDR3 DNA is TGTGCCAGTAGTATAGTTGGGACAGGGGGTTACGAGCAGTACTTC.

The chain recombines TRBV30 with TRBJ2-7; no definite D call. Germline V lookup: CDR1 GTSNPN, CDR2 SVGIG (reference sequence). V was cut by 3 bases and J by 3 bases, with 9 bases left in between. The CDR3 has 12 residues. The CDR3: CAWRRTVYEQYF. DNA of the CDR3: TGTGCCTGGAGGCGGACGGTCTACGAGCAGTACTTC.

The V gene is TRBV3-1 (or the pseudogene TRBV3-2), the J gene TRBJ2-1, with 11 bases lining up with TRBD2. With 4 bases clipped from V and 3 bases from J, the junction kept 2 bases outside the gene matches. In germline, CDR1 is LGHDT, CDR2 YNNKEL (reference sequence). This CDR3 comprises 15 residues. CDR3 sequence: CASSPTSGGYNEQFF. The CDR3 coding sequence is TGTGCCAGCAGCCCCACTAGCGGGGGCTACAATGAGCAGTTCTTC.

V usage is TRBV12-3 or TRBV12-4 and J usage is TRBJ2-2; 8 bases align to TRBD2. This CDR3 is 13 amino acids long. Unmatched junction bases numbered 3, after V lost 9 bases and J lost 3 bases. The CDR3: CASRTSYTGELFF. Here the CDR3 DNA reads TGTGCCAGTAGGACTAGCTACACCGGGGAGCTGTTTTTT.

The V gene is TRBV4-1, the J gene TRBJ1-4, with unresolved D. CDR3 length: 15 amino acids. Trimming cost V 0 bases and J 8 bases, with 13 bases left between them. Per the germline V gene, CDR1 is MGHRA and CDR2 is YSYEKL. The CDR3 DNA reads as TGCGCCAGCAGCCAAGATGGAAGCGAGAGGGAAAAACTGTTTTTT. This translates into CASSQDGSEREKLFF.

The CDR3 here is CASRGDSLRNEQFF. DNA for the CDR3: TGTGCCAGCAGGGGGGACTCGCTACGCAATGAGCAGTTCTTC. The chain recombines TRBV2 with TRBJ2-1, with D perhaps matching TRBD2 (6 bases). V shed 6 bases and J shed 6 bases, with 15 bases lying between them. From germline, CDR1 is SNHLY and CDR2 FYNNEI. This CDR3 has 14 amino acids.

Here the CDR3 reads CASSPLIGADTQYF. DNA for the CDR3: TGTGCCAGCAGTCCCCTCATCGGGGCAGATACGCAGTATTTT. This sequence joins TRBV6-5 and TRBJ2-3, with a weak D call TRBD2 (5 bases). CDR1 is MNHEY, CDR2 SVGAGI, per germline. V lost 5 bases, J lost 4 bases, and 13 bases lay in between. CDR3 length: 14 residues.

The rearrangement uses TRBV5-1 and TRBJ2-3; D is undetermined. The V gene's germline CDR1 is SGHRS and CDR2 YFSETQ. V was trimmed by 4 bases and J by 5 bases, leaving 14 bases between them. This CDR3 is built from 14 residues. CDR3 bases: TGCGCCAGCAGCCCCATGTCCCTTTTAGATACGCAGTATTTT. It specifies CASSPMSLLDTQYF.

This chain connects TRBV30 to TRBJ1-1, with D possibly TRBD1 on 5 matching bases. V dropped 2 bases and J dropped 0 bases, with 10 bases sitting between them. Germline CDR1 is GTSNPN and CDR2 is SVGIG (reference sequence). There are 14 residues in the CDR3. In nucleotides, the CDR3 is TGTGCCTGGAGTATGGGGGTTGTGAACACTGAAGCTTTCTTT. This encodes CAWSMGVVNTEAFF.

The chain uses TRBV7-2 and TRBJ1-1; D may be TRBD1 (5 bases). The CDR3 totals 14 residues. V lost 6 bases and J 1 base, leaving 12 bases between the germline ends. The germline CDR1 and CDR2 sequences are SGHTA and FQGNSA. In DNA form, the CDR3 reads TGTGCCAGCAGATCAATTACAGGGAACACTGAAGCTTTCTTT. This translates into CASRSITGNTEAFF.

The J gene is TRBJ1-3, the V gene TRBV18; TRBD1 might be the D (5 bases). V was trimmed by 2 bases and J by 4 bases, leaving 9 bases between them. The CDR3 is made up of 14 amino acids. CDR1 is KGHSH and CDR2 is LQKENI in the germline V gene. In DNA, the CDR3 is TGTGCCAGCTCACCAGGGACCCCCGGAAACACCATATATTTT. Translation gives CASSPGTPGNTIYF. The entire variable domain, with the rest obtained from reference TRBV18 and TRBJ1-3, is as follows: NAGVMQNPRHLVRRRGQEARLRCSPMKGHSHVYWYRQLPEEGLKFMVYLQKENIIDESGMPKERFSAEFPKEGPSILRIQQVVRGDSAAYFCASSPGTPGNTIYFGEGSWLTVV.

The rearrangement links TRBV10-3 to TRBJ2-3, with TRBD2 matching 12 bases. V lost 3 bases and J lost 4; bases outside the gene matches: 5. CDR1 ENHRY and CDR2 SYGVKD come from the germline V gene. The CDR3 spans 16 residues. In DNA form, the CDR3 reads TGTGCCATCAGTGATCCTAGCGGGGGGGCATCAGATACGCAGTATTTT. The encoded protein is CAISDPSGGASDTQYF.

The chain recombines TRBV27 with TRBJ2-3; 8 nucleotides line up with TRBD2. Germline V gene sequence: CDR1 MNHEY, CDR2 SMNVEV (reference sequence). V gave up 6 bases and J gave up 6 bases; unmatched junction bases: 11. CDR3 length equals 15 residues. CDR3 DNA sequence: TGTGCCAGCAGGCCCGGGACTAGTGCATCGGATACGCAGTATTTT. Translating it yields CASRPGTSASDTQYF.

This sequence joins TRBV27 and TRBJ2-7; no firm D call. V lost 2 bases to trimming and J lost 4 bases, with 15 bases between them. Germline values: CDR1 MNHEY, CDR2 SMNVEV (reference sequence). This CDR3 is built from 15 residues. The CDR3 nucleotides are TGTGCCAGCAGTTTAGGAAGTTGGGCAGCTTACGAGCAGTACTTC. Translating gives CASSLGSWAAYEQYF.

The V and J genes are TRBV12-3 or TRBV12-4 and TRBJ1-1; perhaps TRBD1 as D (6 bases). V was clipped by 8 bases and J by 14 bases, with 21 bases between them. This CDR3 is 12 amino acids long. The CDR3 protein is CASGRSRQGSFF. The CDR3 DNA reads TGTGCCAGCGGACGCTCACGGCAGGGGTCATTCTTT.

This clone was counted a single time. The rearrangement joins TRBV15 to TRBJ1-4, with 7 bases that match TRBD1. The CDR3 runs to 16 residues. Per germline, CDR1 LNHNV and CDR2 YYDKDF (reference sequence). V lost 2 bases, J lost 7 bases, and 10 bases stayed unmatched. The CDR3 DNA reads as TGTGCCACCAGCAGAAACTTACAGGGGCCCGGTGAAAAACTGTTTTTT. This gives the protein CATSRNLQGPGEKLFF.

The rearrangement uses TRBV6-5 and TRBJ2-7; 7 bases match TRBD1. Looked up from germline, CDR1 is MNHEY and CDR2 is SVGAGI. The trim removed 7 bases at V and 0 bases at J, leaving 0 bases unmatched. The CDR3 totals 12 residues. CDR3 DNA: TGTGCCAGCACAGGGGGCTCCTACGAGCAGTACTTC. This codes for CASTGGSYEQYF.